The sequence of this TCR beta chain was determined in a study of CD4 T cells in relation to SARS-CoV-2 and coronaviruses (dated by TCRdb to the early 2020s). In the study overall: In the ViraFEST assay, PBMCs were cultured with antigen for under twelve days, after which TCR beta CDR3s were sequenced to identify antigen-specific clonal expansions. The study assessed, at the TCR clonotype level, memory CD4+ T cell crossreactivity between SARS-CoV-2 and common cold coronavirus spike proteins. HLA restriction was mapped for shared crossreactive spike epitopes using patient-derived lymphoblastoid cell lines. Samples from three pre-COVID donors and the naive versus memory experiments were sequenced with the Adaptive Biotechnologies TCR-sequencing kit; other data were Illumina-based. A different, Illumina-based TCR-beta assay was used to sequence expansion assays from other donors in the study. An HIV-1 Nef peptide pool or a no-peptide culture served as the negative reference condition.

The receptor library was made with the immunoSEQ multiplex PCR assay. Turning to the authors' computational methods: During preprocessing, nonproductive sequences were removed, as were CDR3s that did not start with C, did not end with F or W, or were shorter than 7 amino acids. Antigen-specific clonotypes were called with the MANAFEST web app on the basis of expansion relative to the reference and to other culture wells. To be counted as positive, a clone had to show significant expansion compared with the reference culture, at an FDR below 0.05, in 2 of 3 replicate wells. Positive clones also required significant expansion versus all other tandem wells and an odds ratio above 5. After three terminal residues were trimmed from each end, CDR3 homology was quantified as pairwise Levenshtein distance using the stringdist R package. TCRdb re-hosts the immuneACCESS table, in-frame sequences only. Its copies lack some clones; in the studies checked, an unresolved V gene accounts for under half of them, and the cause for the rest is not known. The DNA gave D and trimming, while V, J and clone size come from that table. Across this sample there are 9,000 to 13,000 clones, with 84% seen only once. The biggest ten clones account for roughly a quarter of the sample.

Comments on this clone: Its antigen is not yet known. The input lacks base qualities; no much larger clone sits a single base away.

What the authors observed across the whole study: Small numbers of patients and of tested TCRs limited the study. Crossreactive clones showed significantly weaker SARS-CoV-2-driven expansion than monoreactive clones, consistent with antigenic imprinting. Around 65% of donors had memory CD4+ clonotypes that crossrecognized SARS-CoV-2 and at least one common cold coronavirus spike. Crossreactivity analysis was centred on spike protein, so crossreactivity against other viral proteins was not assessed. Because no donor provided both pre-pandemic and post-infection samples, tracing the source of pre-existing responses was limited.

From the cysteine through the phenylalanine, the CDR3 covers 15 amino acids. CDR3 DNA is the only sequence kept; it has 45 bases, read in frame from the first base. The germline V gene sets CDR1 to LGHNT and CDR2 to FRNRAP. The germline V end is reduced by 5 bases and the J end by 4 bases; junction bases left unmatched: 7. CD4+ T cells from unexposed donors were collected before the COVID-19 pandemic (2011-2018). After more than 9 days of culture, CD4+ T cells were isolated with the EasySep CD4+ T cell isolation kit. As cell number allowed, CD4+ T cells from unexposed donors were tested for reactivity to SARS-CoV-2 S and N and to four common cold coronavirus spike pools. PBMCs were cultured at two million per well in IMDM supplemented with 5% human AB serum and about 9.2 IU/ml IL-2. Half of the culture medium was replaced with fresh IL-2-containing medium on days 3 and 7. Each peptide culture condition was generally run in triplicate replicate wells. The leukapheresis product used for the unexposed donors was purchased from a commercial source. PBMCs were isolated from leukapheresis product or whole blood by Ficoll-Paque PLUS gradient centrifugation. The PBMCs went either fresh into the expansion assay or into cryopreservation at -140 degrees C. The QIAamp Micro DNA Kit was used to extract genomic DNA from the CD4+ T cells.

The sample taken for sequencing was CD4+ T cells from PBMCs, cultured in vitro. The sequence joins TRBV12-5 to TRBJ2-5, and TRBD1 matches 10 of the central bases. The clonotype comes from a human donor in good health. The nucleotides read TGTGCTAGTGGTGCACCGGGACAGGGGCGAGAGACCCAGTACTTC. Its protein product is CASGAPGQGRETQYF.